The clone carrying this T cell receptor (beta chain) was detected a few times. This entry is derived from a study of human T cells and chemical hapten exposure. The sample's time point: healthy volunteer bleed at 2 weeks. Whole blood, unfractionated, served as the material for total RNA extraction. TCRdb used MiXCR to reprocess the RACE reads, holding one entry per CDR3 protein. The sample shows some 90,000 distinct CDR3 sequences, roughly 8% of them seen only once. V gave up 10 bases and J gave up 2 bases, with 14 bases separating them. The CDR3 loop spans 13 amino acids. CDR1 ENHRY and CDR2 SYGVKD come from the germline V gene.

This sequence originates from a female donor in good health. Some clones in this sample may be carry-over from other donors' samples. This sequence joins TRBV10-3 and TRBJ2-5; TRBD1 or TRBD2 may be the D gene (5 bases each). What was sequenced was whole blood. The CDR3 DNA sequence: TGTGCCAGCACCGGGGCGCCTCAAGAGACCCAGTACTTC. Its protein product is CASTGAPQETQYF.